The subject of this entry is one TCR beta chain. The data were taken from a study of blood T cell repertoires in COVID-19. On the study more broadly: From the United States, Italy and Spain came samples of acute and convalescent COVID-19. Nucleic acid was either cDNA or gDNA, and it came from T cells, B-cell-depleted T cells, or PBMCs.

Repertoires were generated with immunoSEQ multiplex PCR, while TCRdb's copy carries only in-frame clones and drops some. This sample carries 90,000 to 150,000 clones, roughly 83% of them seen once, and the ten largest clones take about 4%. The J segment lost 10 bases and the V segment lost 6 bases, leaving 9 bases of the junction unmatched. The CDR3 totals 13 residues. CDR1 is SGHVS and CDR2 is FQNEAQ in the germline V gene. Sequences were obtained from peripheral blood. The source of this sequence is a woman at least 80 years old with acute or convalescent COVID-19. The chain joins TRBV7-8 to TRBJ1-1, with 9 positions matching TRBD1. CDR3 in amino acids: CASRLTQGAGAFF. In DNA form, the CDR3 reads TGTGCCAGCAGGTTAACACAGGGGGCGGGAGCTTTCTTT.